This is a list of T cell receptor beta chains from one sample in a study of T cell changes during pregnancy in multiple sclerosis. Assay: immunoSEQ multiplex PCR; the TCRdb copy retains only in-frame clones and omits some. Counted here are around 99,000 clones, around 92% occurring once; the ten biggest clones make up roughly 2.7%. This material consisted of peripheral blood, taken in the first trimester of pregnancy. The receptors stem from a female donor with multiple sclerosis, enrolled in a pregnancy study. Both conserved end residues are part of each CDR3. The order of the fields is V gene, J gene, D gene, clone size, CDR3 protein, CDR3 DNA. The D gene is left open where the match is weak. Some rows mark clone size as missing; the rest say once, few, many or name a class of expanded clone.

v_call: TRBV6-5; j_call: TRBJ2-1; d_call: -; clone_size: -; cdr3_aa: CASSSFGIVNEQFF; cdr3_nt: TGTGCCAGCAGTTCGTTCGGGATCGTCAATGAGCAGTTCTTC
v_call: TRBV5-1; j_call: TRBJ2-3; d_call: -; clone_size: -; cdr3_aa: CASKGGIGTDTQYF; cdr3_nt: TGCGCCAGCAAAGGGGGAATTGGCACAGATACGCAGTATTTT
v_call: TRBV30; j_call: TRBJ1-1; d_call: TRBD1; clone_size: -; cdr3_aa: CAWKQGAWVEAFF; cdr3_nt: TGTGCCTGGAAACAGGGGGCCTGGGTTGAAGCTTTCTTT
v_call: TRBV6-1; j_call: TRBJ1-1; d_call: -; clone_size: -; cdr3_aa: CASTSTTGTEAFF; cdr3_nt: TGTGCCAGCACCTCTACAACAGGAACTGAAGCTTTCTTT
v_call: TRBV5-5; j_call: TRBJ2-5; d_call: -; clone_size: -; cdr3_aa: CASSGGGPGETQYF; cdr3_nt: TGTGCCAGCAGCGGGGGGGGGCCGGGGGAGACCCAGTACTTC
v_call: TRBV27; j_call: TRBJ2-7; d_call: -; clone_size: -; cdr3_aa: CASSPGQGIYEQYF; cdr3_nt: TGTGCCAGCAGCCCGGGACAAGGGATCTACGAGCAGTACTTC
v_call: TRBV21-1; j_call: TRBJ2-1; d_call: -; clone_size: -; cdr3_aa: CASSKAASGIDEQFF; cdr3_nt: TGTGCCAGCAGCAAAGCGGCTAGCGGGATCGATGAGCAGTTCTTC
v_call: TRBV6-6; j_call: TRBJ1-5; d_call: -; clone_size: -; cdr3_aa: CASKQANQPQHF; cdr3_nt: TGTGCCAGCAAACAGGCCAATCAGCCCCAGCATTTT
v_call: TRBV6-1; j_call: TRBJ2-7; d_call: TRBD1; clone_size: -; cdr3_aa: CASWGTGGRSYEQYF; cdr3_nt: TGTGCCAGCTGGGGGACAGGAGGCCGCTCCTACGAGCAGTACTTC
v_call: TRBV7-9; j_call: TRBJ2-7; d_call: TRBD2; clone_size: -; cdr3_aa: CASSLKSPGLAGRYEQYF; cdr3_nt: TGTGCCAGCAGCTTAAAGAGCCCGGGACTAGCGGGACGGTACGAGCAGTACTTC
v_call: TRBV6-4; j_call: TRBJ2-2; d_call: TRBD2; clone_size: -; cdr3_aa: CASPKSGRRLVGELFF; cdr3_nt: TGTGCCAGCCCAAAAAGCGGGAGAAGGTTAGTCGGGGAGCTGTTTTTT
v_call: TRBV29-1; j_call: TRBJ1-2; d_call: -; clone_size: -; cdr3_aa: CSVGYGQQSLGYTF; cdr3_nt: TGCAGCGTTGGATACGGACAGCAAAGTCTTGGCTACACCTTC
v_call: TRBV2; j_call: TRBJ1-2; d_call: TRBD1; clone_size: -; cdr3_aa: CASRGTAYGYTF; cdr3_nt: TGTGCCAGCAGAGGGACAGCCTATGGCTACACCTTC
v_call: TRBV6-1; j_call: TRBJ1-4; d_call: TRBD1; clone_size: -; cdr3_aa: CASSETGVFPNEKLFF; cdr3_nt: TGTGCCAGCAGTGAAACAGGGGTGTTCCCTAATGAAAAACTGTTTTTT
v_call: TRBV19; j_call: TRBJ1-1; d_call: -; clone_size: -; cdr3_aa: CASRVQGPSLEAFF; cdr3_nt: TGTGCCAGTAGAGTACAGGGTCCCAGTCTTGAAGCTTTCTTT
v_call: TRBV5-6; j_call: TRBJ2-7; d_call: TRBD2; clone_size: -; cdr3_aa: CASSFGLAGGYEQYF; cdr3_nt: TGTGCCAGCAGCTTCGGACTAGCGGGAGGTTACGAGCAGTACTTC
v_call: TRBV7-9; j_call: TRBJ2-7; d_call: -; clone_size: -; cdr3_aa: CASSPAATSYEQYF; cdr3_nt: TGTGCCAGCAGCCCCGCGGCGACTTCCTACGAGCAGTACTTC
v_call: TRBV28; j_call: TRBJ1-5; d_call: TRBD1; clone_size: -; cdr3_aa: CASSLGQINSNQPQHF; cdr3_nt: TGTGCCAGCAGTTTGGGACAGATCAATAGCAATCAGCCCCAGCATTTT
v_call: TRBV29-1; j_call: TRBJ2-7; d_call: -; clone_size: -; cdr3_aa: CSVGTPTGEQYF; cdr3_nt: TGCAGCGTGGGGACACCGACCGGGGAGCAGTACTTC
v_call: TRBV19; j_call: TRBJ1-5; d_call: TRBD1; clone_size: -; cdr3_aa: CASTTGTDGNQPQHF; cdr3_nt: TGTGCCAGTACCACCGGGACAGATGGCAATCAGCCCCAGCATTTT
v_call: TRBV25-1; j_call: TRBJ2-6; d_call: -; clone_size: -; cdr3_aa: CASRRTKVLGANVLTF; cdr3_nt: TGTGCCAGCAGACGGACTAAAGTCCTTGGGGCCAACGTCCTGACTTTC
v_call: TRBV6-1; j_call: TRBJ2-3; d_call: TRBD2; clone_size: few; cdr3_aa: CASSEASGSTDTQYF; cdr3_nt: TGTGCCAGCAGTGAGGCTAGCGGGAGCACAGATACGCAGTATTTT
v_call: TRBV11-3; j_call: TRBJ2-3; d_call: -; clone_size: -; cdr3_aa: CASSLDKGDTQYF; cdr3_nt: TGTGCCAGCAGCTTAGATAAGGGGGATACGCAGTATTTT
v_call: TRBV5-4; j_call: TRBJ2-3; d_call: TRBD2; clone_size: -; cdr3_aa: CASSPGLAGDDTQYF; cdr3_nt: TGTGCCAGCAGCCCAGGACTAGCGGGAGATGATACGCAGTATTTT
v_call: TRBV2; j_call: TRBJ1-4; d_call: TRBD1; clone_size: -; cdr3_aa: CASRERDRSTEKLFF; cdr3_nt: TGTGCCAGCAGAGAAAGGGACAGGTCAACTGAAAAACTGTTTTTT
v_call: TRBV19; j_call: TRBJ2-3; d_call: TRBD2; clone_size: -; cdr3_aa: CASSPGTSGSTDTQYF; cdr3_nt: TGTGCCAGTAGTCCAGGGACTAGCGGGAGTACAGATACGCAGTATTTT
v_call: TRBV11-2; j_call: TRBJ2-7; d_call: TRBD2; clone_size: -; cdr3_aa: CASSLVASGGYEQYF; cdr3_nt: TGTGCCAGCAGCTTAGTGGCTAGCGGCGGCTACGAGCAGTACTTC
v_call: TRBV28; j_call: TRBJ1-5; d_call: TRBD1; clone_size: -; cdr3_aa: CASSTPGQGNQPQHF; cdr3_nt: TGTGCCAGCAGTACTCCGGGACAGGGAAATCAGCCCCAGCATTTT
v_call: TRBV6-5; j_call: TRBJ1-5; d_call: -; clone_size: -; cdr3_aa: CASSYSVGRADQPQHF; cdr3_nt: TGTGCCAGCAGTTACTCGGTCGGCAGGGCGGATCAGCCCCAGCATTTT
v_call: TRBV7-6; j_call: TRBJ2-7; d_call: -; clone_size: once; cdr3_aa: CASSASHREKGEQYF; cdr3_nt: TGTGCCAGCAGCGCCTCCCATCGGGAGAAGGGCGAGCAGTACTTC
v_call: TRBV28; j_call: TRBJ2-7; d_call: -; clone_size: -; cdr3_aa: CASSLWWTSSYEQYF; cdr3_nt: TGTGCCAGCAGTTTATGGTGGACAAGCTCCTACGAGCAGTACTTC
v_call: TRBV9; j_call: TRBJ2-3; d_call: TRBD1; clone_size: -; cdr3_aa: CASSGGGQGWADTQYF; cdr3_nt: TGTGCCAGCAGCGGGGGGGGACAGGGATGGGCAGATACGCAGTATTTT
v_call: TRBV29-1; j_call: TRBJ2-5; d_call: -; clone_size: -; cdr3_aa: CSVISSQETQYF; cdr3_nt: TGCAGCGTTATTTCTAGCCAGGAGACCCAGTACTTC
v_call: TRBV5-1; j_call: TRBJ2-7; d_call: -; clone_size: -; cdr3_aa: CASSLAGSSYEQYF; cdr3_nt: TGCGCCAGCAGCTTGGCGGGGAGCTCCTACGAGCAGTACTTC
v_call: TRBV7-3; j_call: TRBJ2-1; d_call: -; clone_size: -; cdr3_aa: CASRLNLSYPSSNEQFF; cdr3_nt: TGTGCCAGCAGACTCAATCTATCTTATCCCTCGAGCAATGAGCAGTTCTTC